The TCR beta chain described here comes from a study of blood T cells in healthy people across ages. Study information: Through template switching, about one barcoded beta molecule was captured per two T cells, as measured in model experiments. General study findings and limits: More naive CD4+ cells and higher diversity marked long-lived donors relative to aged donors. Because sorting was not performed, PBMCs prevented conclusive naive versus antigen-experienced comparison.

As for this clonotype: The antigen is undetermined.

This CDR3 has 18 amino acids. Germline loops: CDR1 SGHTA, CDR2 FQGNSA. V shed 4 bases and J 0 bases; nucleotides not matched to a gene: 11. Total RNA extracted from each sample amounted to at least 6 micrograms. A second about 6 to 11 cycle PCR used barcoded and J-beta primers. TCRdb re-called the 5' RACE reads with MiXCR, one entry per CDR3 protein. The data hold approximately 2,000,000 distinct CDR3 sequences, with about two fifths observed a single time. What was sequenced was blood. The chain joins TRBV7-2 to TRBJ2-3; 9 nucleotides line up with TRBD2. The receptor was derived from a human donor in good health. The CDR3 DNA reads TGTGCCAGCAGCTCTTACCGCGGGGGGGTAACTAGCACAGATACGCAGTATTTT. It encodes CASSSYRGGVTSTDTQYF.